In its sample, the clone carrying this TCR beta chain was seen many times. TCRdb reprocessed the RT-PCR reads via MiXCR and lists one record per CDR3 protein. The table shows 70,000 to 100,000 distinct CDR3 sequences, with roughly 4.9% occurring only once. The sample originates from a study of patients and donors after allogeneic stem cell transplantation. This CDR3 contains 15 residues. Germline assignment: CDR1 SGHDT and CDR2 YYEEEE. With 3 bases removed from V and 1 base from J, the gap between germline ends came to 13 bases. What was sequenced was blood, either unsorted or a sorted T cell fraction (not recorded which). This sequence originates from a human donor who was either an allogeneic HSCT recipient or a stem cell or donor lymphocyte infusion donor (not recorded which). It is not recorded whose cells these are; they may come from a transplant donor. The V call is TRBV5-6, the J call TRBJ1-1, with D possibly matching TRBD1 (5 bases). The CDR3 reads CASSWMDIGNTEAFF. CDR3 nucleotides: TGTGCCAGCAGCTGGATGGACATCGGGAACACTGAAGCTTTCTTT.